One and the same sample provided the 29 T cell receptor beta chains below, sequenced in a study of T cell repertoires in cytomegalovirus infection. TCRdb re-analysed the reads in MiXCR, keeping a single row per CDR3 protein. The sample comprises about 180,000 distinct CDR3 sequences, roughly 15% of which are singletons, and around 27% rests with the top ten. Sequenced input: CD8+ T cells from PBMCs. The receptors here all came from a human donor in good health (CMV status not recorded). Some clones in this sample may be carry-over from other donors' samples.

This clonotype has just a few counts. The J gene is TRBJ2-5, the V gene TRBV12-3 or TRBV12-4; 7 bases match TRBD1. V shed 6 bases, J shed 3 bases, and the junction held 10 bases outside the gene matches. There are 15 residues in the CDR3. The CDR3 bases are TGTGCCAGCAGGTCTTCGGGACAGAGAGAAGAGACCCAGTACTTC. Protein sequence: CASRSSGQREETQYF.

This clonotype was picked up a small number of times. The chain joins TRBV7-9 to TRBJ1-5; D gene ambiguous. This CDR3 has 17 residues. Germline loops: CDR1 SEHNR, CDR2 FQNEAQ (reference sequence). V was trimmed by 1 base and J by 0 bases, leaving 13 bases between them. CDR3 amino acids: CASSLGGISDSNQPQHF. DNA for the CDR3: TGTGCCAGCAGCTTAGGCGGGATCAGCGATAGCAATCAGCCCCAGCATTTT. Together with reference TRBV7-9 and TRBJ1-5, the CDR3 gives the full variable domain: DTGVSQNPRHKITKRGQNVTFRCDPISEHNRLYWYRQTLGQGPEFLTYFQNEAQLEKSRLLSDRFSAERPKGSFSTLEIQRTEQGDSAMYLCASSLGGISDSNQPQHFGDGTRLSIL.

The rearrangement uses TRBV4-1 and TRBJ2-2, with 9 positions matching TRBD1. The CDR3 contains 17 residues. The J segment lost 5 bases and the V segment lost 4 bases, leaving 11 bases of the junction unmatched. Germline CDR1 is MGHRA and CDR2 is YSYEKL. In nucleotides, the CDR3 is TGCGCCAGCAGCCCCCTCCCGACAGGGGGAAATACCGGGGAGCTGTTTTTT. Its translation is CASSPLPTGGNTGELFF.

This clonotype was found a few times. The chain employs TRBV6-2 or TRBV6-3 and TRBJ2-5; D possibly corresponds to TRBD1 (6 bases). From germline, CDR1 is MNHEY and CDR2 SVGEGT. There are 14 residues in the CDR3. The V and J ends lost 6 bases and 4 bases respectively, with 15 bases between them. In DNA form, the CDR3 reads TGTGCCAGCAGCCCACAGGGTCCGGGAGAGACCCAGTACTTC. It specifies CASSPQGPGETQYF.

In its sample, this clonotype was seen a few times. V gene TRBV6-2 or TRBV6-3 combines with J gene TRBJ1-1, with D uncertain. CDR3 length: 15 residues. CDR1 MNHEY and CDR2 SVGEGT come from the germline V gene. The V and J ends lost 2 bases and 3 bases respectively, with 13 bases between them. The CDR3 spells CASSYGGSSYTEAFF. The CDR3, as DNA: TGTGCCAGCAGTTACGGAGGCAGCTCATACACTGAAGCTTTCTTT.

The gene calls are TRBV12-3 or TRBV12-4 and TRBJ2-7; the D gene is possibly TRBD2 (5 bases). The CDR3 runs 15 residues. Trimming shortened V by 6 bases and J by 0 bases, and 15 bases separated the two germline ends. CDR3 sequence reads: CASSPAGVPSYEQYF. The CDR3 nucleotides read TGTGCCAGCAGCCCGGCGGGCGTACCCTCCTACGAGCAGTACTTC.

This clonotype has just a few counts. The chain has TRBV28 and TRBJ1-5; TRBD1 might be the D (6 bases). This CDR3 has 13 residues. CDR1 and CDR2 (germline): MDHEN, SYDVKM. V lost 9 bases to trimming and J lost 6 bases, with 15 bases between them. Here the CDR3 reads CASATGSGQPQHF. CDR3 bases: TGTGCCAGTGCAACAGGGTCGGGTCAGCCCCAGCATTTT.

This clonotype was found a few times. The chain recombines TRBV4-1 with TRBJ2-1; D possibly corresponds to TRBD1 (6 bases). V lost 1 base and J 10 bases, leaving 17 bases between the germline ends. This CDR3 is 15 amino acids long. From germline, CDR1 is MGHRA and CDR2 YSYEKL. CDR3 coding DNA: TGCGCCAGCAGCCAAGTTGCTGCAGGGGAGTCCGAGCAGTTCTTC. It yields the protein CASSQVAAGESEQFF.

The table lists this clonotype with a few counts. The V call is TRBV7-6, the J call TRBJ2-6; D call uncertain. The CDR3 is 16 residues long. Per the germline V gene, CDR1 is SGHVS and CDR2 is FNYEAQ. Trimming left V 1 base short and J 1 base short, with 8 bases between. The CDR3 DNA follows: TGTGCCAGCAGCTTAGGATCAGGTTCTGGGGCCAACGTCCTGACTTTC. Translation gives CASSLGSGSGANVLTF. The whole variable domain, remainder taken from reference TRBV7-6 and TRBJ2-6, is GAGVSQSPRYKVTKRGQDVALRCDPISGHVSLYWYRQALGQGPEFLTYFNYEAQQDKSGLPNDRFSAERPEGSISTLTIQRTEQRDSAMYRCASSLGSGSGANVLTFGAGSRLTVL.

The chain is built from TRBV6-1 and TRBJ1-2; D may be TRBD1 (5 bases). CDR1 and CDR2 from the germline V gene are MNHNS and SASEGT. V dropped 0 bases and J dropped 3 bases, with 14 bases sitting between them. The CDR3 is 16 residues long. The CDR3 spells CASSEASGGVYYGYTF. CDR3 nucleotides: TGTGCCAGCAGTGAAGCTTCGGGAGGGGTCTACTATGGCTACACCTTC.

With respect to this clonotype: A much larger clone differs by one base, so this may be a read error. The chain carries TRBV28 and TRBJ2-3; D may be TRBD1 (6 bases). Germline CDR1 reads MDHEN; CDR2 reads SYDVKM. This CDR3 spans 15 amino acids. As DNA, the CDR3 is TGTGACAGCAGTTTTTGGGCAGGGGGCACAGATACGCAGTATTTT. Its translation is CDSSFWAGGTDTQYF.

This chain joins TRBV7-2 and TRBJ1-5; 7 bases map to TRBD1. J was trimmed by 5 bases and V by 1 base; bases with no gene match: 5. CDR3 length: 15 amino acids. The germline CDR1 and CDR2 sequences are SGHTA and FQGNSA. As DNA, the CDR3 is TGTGCCAGCAGCTTAGAAGACAGGGTGTATCAGCCCCAGCATTTT. Its translation: CASSLEDRVYQPQHF.

This clonotype has just a few counts. The chain carries TRBV28 and TRBJ2-2, with 8 bases that match TRBD1. CDR1 and CDR2 from the germline V gene are MDHEN and SYDVKM. The trim removed 6 bases at V and 8 bases at J, leaving 8 bases unmatched. The CDR3 has 14 amino acids. Written as DNA, the CDR3 is TGTGCCAGCAGGGCGGACAGGGCAAATGGGGAGCTGTTTTTT. It translates to CASRADRANGELFF. Full variable domain (remainder filled in from reference TRBV28 and TRBJ2-2): DVKVTQSSRYLVKRTGEKVFLECVQDMDHENMFWYRQDPGLGLRLIYFSYDVKMKEKGDIPEGYSVSREKKERFSLILESASTNQTSMYLCASRADRANGELFFGEGSRLTVL.

V is TRBV19 and J is TRBJ1-5; D unclear. Germline loops: CDR1 LNHDA, CDR2 SQIVND (reference sequence). This CDR3 region has 13 residues. V lost 3 bases and J lost 6, with 9 bases in between. The CDR3 DNA reads TGTGCCAGTAGTATCCCATTACGTCAGCCCCAGCATTTT. Amino acid sequence: CASSIPLRQPQHF.

The rearrangement uses TRBV27 and TRBJ2-1; 7 nucleotides match TRBD1. CDR3 length: 16 residues. Germline assignment: CDR1 MNHEY and CDR2 SMNVEV (reference sequence). J was trimmed by 0 bases and V by 6 bases; bases with no gene match: 8. The CDR3 is CASRLNRGSSYNEQFF. The CDR3 coding sequence is TGTGCCAGCAGATTGAACAGGGGATCCTCCTACAATGAGCAGTTCTTC.

This clonotype was counted at least ten times. This chain links TRBV7-8 with TRBJ1-4, with TRBD1 matching 7 bases. The CDR3 loop spans 15 amino acids. CDR1 and CDR2 from the germline V gene are SGHVS and FQNEAQ. Trimming at V came to 2 bases and at J to 0 bases, leaving 0 bases not matched to a gene. The CDR3 is CASSLTGATNEKLFF. CDR3 DNA sequence: TGTGCCAGCAGCTTAACAGGGGCAACTAATGAAAAACTGTTTTTT.

The chain joins TRBV12-3 or TRBV12-4 to TRBJ1-3; D not certain. V lost 10 bases to trimming and J lost 2 bases, with 12 bases between them. The CDR3 sequence is 13 residues long. CDR3 coding DNA: TGTGCCAACCCGGACGGCACTGGAAACACCATATATTTT. It encodes CANPDGTGNTIYF.

The chain links TRBV7-7 to TRBJ2-1; D may be TRBD1 or TRBD2 (7 bases each). The CDR3 is made up of 16 amino acids. V was cut by 1 base and J by 7 bases, with 17 bases left in between. Germline V gene lookup returns CDR1 SSHAT and CDR2 FNYEAQ (reference sequence). The CDR3 loop is CASSLEWAGGGNEQFF. CDR3 sequence (DNA): TGTGCCAGCAGCTTAGAATGGGCAGGGGGAGGGAATGAGCAGTTCTTC.

This clonotype has a handful of counts. V is TRBV7-2 and J is TRBJ1-5; D is unclear. This CDR3 comprises 15 residues. The germline gives CDR1 SGHTA, CDR2 FQGNSA. The V end lost 4 bases, the J end lost 1 base, and 11 bases lay between the germline ends. The DNA for the CDR3 is TGTGCCAGCAGCTACCTCCCAGGCAGCAATCAGCCCCAGCATTTT. It yields the protein CASSYLPGSNQPQHF.

This clonotype has just a few counts. The chain joins TRBV4-1 to TRBJ2-7, with D possibly being TRBD1 (6 bases). V was cut by 0 bases and J by 6 bases, with 12 bases left in between. CDR1 and CDR2 from the germline V gene are MGHRA and YSYEKL. The CDR3 is 14 amino acids. DNA of the CDR3: TGCGCCAGCAGCCAAGAATCAGGGGACCGCGAGCAGTACTTC. It is translated as CASSQESGDREQYF.

The chain's CDR3 is CASSTRDRGTDTQYF. CDR3 DNA: TGTGCCAGCAGCACCCGGGACAGGGGCACAGATACGCAGTATTTT. J is TRBJ2-3 and V is TRBV7-2, with 9 bases identical to TRBD1. The germline CDR1 and CDR2 sequences are SGHTA and FQGNSA. The V and J ends lost 5 bases and 1 base, in that order; junction bases with no gene match: 4. The CDR3 contains 15 residues.

The gene calls are TRBV12-5 and TRBJ1-1; D call uncertain. This CDR3 region has 13 residues. Trimming stripped 0 bases from V and 11 bases from J, with 13 bases between. Germline assignment: CDR1 LGHNT and CDR2 FRNRAP. CDR3 sequence reads: CASGLVNEGNAFF. DNA of the CDR3: TGTGCTAGTGGTTTGGTAAATGAGGGCAACGCTTTCTTT.

This clonotype was counted a few times. The chain combines TRBV28 with TRBJ1-3; unclear D gene. The germline V gene has CDR1 MDHEN and CDR2 SYDVKM. There are 12 residues in the CDR3. V was trimmed by 6 bases and J by 4 bases, leaving 7 bases between them. The CDR3 DNA follows: TGTGCCAGCAGCCCACGGGGAAACACCATATATTTT. The encoded protein is CASSPRGNTIYF.

The chain has TRBV7-3 and TRBJ1-1; D is ambiguous. Trimming removed 4 bases at V and 0 bases at J, with 6 bases between. The V gene's germline CDR1 is SGHTA and CDR2 FQGTGA. The CDR3 spans 13 residues. The CDR3 DNA follows: TGTGCCAGCAGCTCCTTTTTGAACACTGAAGCTTTCTTT. It translates to CASSSFLNTEAFF.

V usage is TRBV7-9 and J usage is TRBJ2-2, with D perhaps being TRBD1 or TRBD2 (5 bases each). The CDR3 is 13 amino acids. Germline-derived CDR1 and CDR2 are SEHNR and FQNEAQ (reference sequence). Deletions cut 7 bases from V and 2 bases from J, with 8 bases between. The chain's CDR3 is CASTGGNTGELFF. CDR3 DNA: TGTGCCAGCACTGGGGGAAACACCGGGGAGCTGTTTTTT.

This clonotype has only a few counts. J is TRBJ1-2 and V is TRBV10-3, with no clear D. Germline lookup yields CDR1 ENHRY and CDR2 SYGVKD. Trimming removed 7 bases from V and 4 bases from J, with 13 bases in between. The CDR3 covers 13 residues. CDR3 in DNA: TGTGCCATCATGGGCGAGGGAGGCTATGGCTACACCTTC. Protein product: CAIMGEGGYGYTF.

The chain recombines TRBV7-9 with TRBJ2-7; D may be TRBD1 or TRBD2 (5 bases each). CDR1 SEHNR and CDR2 FQNEAQ come from the germline V gene (reference sequence). CDR3 length: 14 amino acids. V gave up 0 bases and J gave up 6 bases, with 12 bases separating them. The CDR3 nucleotides are TGTGCCAGCAGCTTAGCGGCCGGGGCAGCCGAGCAGTACTTC. It specifies CASSLAAGAAEQYF.

V is TRBV2 and J is TRBJ1-2; no reliable D call. Looked up from germline, CDR1 is SNHLY and CDR2 is FYNNEI. The CDR3 has 10 residues. Between the trimmed V and J ends, which lost 6 bases and 10 bases, there was a span of 9 bases. The chain's CDR3 is CASRGRHYTF. The CDR3 bases are TGTGCCAGCAGGGGCCGGCACTACACCTTC.

This clonotype was picked up a small number of times. V usage is TRBV20-1 and J usage is TRBJ1-2, with 8 bases aligning to TRBD1. Unmatched junction bases numbered 1, after V lost 0 bases and J lost 4 bases. There are 13 residues in the CDR3. Germline V CDR1 and CDR2: DFQATT, SNEGSKA (reference sequence). This CDR3 is CSAREDRVYGYTF. In nucleotides, the CDR3 is TGCAGTGCTAGAGAGGACAGGGTCTATGGCTACACCTTC.